This T cell receptor (beta chain) was profiled in a study of blood T cell repertoires in COVID-19. CDR1 is KGHSH and CDR2 is LQKENI in the germline V gene. V shed 5 bases and J shed 7 bases, with 12 bases lying between them. The CDR3 sequence is 14 residues long. Per the study methods: Reference gene primers were amplified, and this amplification served to estimate nucleated cell counts. Measured with immunoSEQ multiplex PCR; TCRdb has only the in-frame clones, and not every one. V and J calls and clone size are those listed in that table; D and trimming were worked out from the DNA. The data show fewer than 100,000 clones, approximately 87% seen once.

The receptor was isolated from a human donor with acute or convalescent COVID-19. The donor label of this sample is uncertain. The source material was peripheral blood. The V gene is TRBV18, the J gene TRBJ1-6, with D possibly matching TRBD1 (6 bases). The CDR3 DNA sequence: TGTGCCAGCTCAACCACAGGGAACAATTCACCCCTCCACTTT. It yields the protein CASSTTGNNSPLHF.